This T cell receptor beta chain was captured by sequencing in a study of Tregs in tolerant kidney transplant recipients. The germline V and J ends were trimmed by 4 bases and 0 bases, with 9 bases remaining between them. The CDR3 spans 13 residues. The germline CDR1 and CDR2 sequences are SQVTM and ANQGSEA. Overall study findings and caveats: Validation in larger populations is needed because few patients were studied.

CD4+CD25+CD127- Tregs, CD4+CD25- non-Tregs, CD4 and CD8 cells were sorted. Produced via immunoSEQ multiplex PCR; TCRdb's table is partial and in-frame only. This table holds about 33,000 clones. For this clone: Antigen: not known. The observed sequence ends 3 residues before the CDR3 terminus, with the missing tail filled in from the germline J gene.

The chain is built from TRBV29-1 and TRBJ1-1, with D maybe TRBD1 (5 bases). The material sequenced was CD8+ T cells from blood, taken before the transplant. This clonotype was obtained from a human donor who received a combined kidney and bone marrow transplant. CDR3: CSVVQGMNTEAFF. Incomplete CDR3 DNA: TGCAGCGTTGTTCAGGGCATGAACACTGAA.